This TCR beta chain emerged from a study of T cell repertoires in cytomegalovirus infection. Overall study: Public TCR beta signatures were indicative of both CMV infection and a matching HLA type. Study outcomes and limitations: Clonotype analysis showed dominance of the ex vivo response by HLA-C-restricted CMV-specific TCR beta clonotypes. Of the TCR beta families, the public ones yielded a cumulative frequency that identified carriers of CMV plus the relevant HLA.

As regards this clonotype: The antigen is not known.

Trimming stripped 8 bases from V and 2 bases from J, with 11 bases between. The CDR3 has 13 residues. CDR1 is MNHEY and CDR2 is SVGAGI in the germline V gene. Each CDR3 protein is one row after TCRdb ran MiXCR on the reads. The table has 290,000 or so distinct CDR3 sequences, roughly a quarter seen once. V gene TRBV6-5 combines with J gene TRBJ2-3; D call uncertain. What was sequenced was PBMCs. This receptor was identified in a human donor in good health (CMV status not recorded). Some clones in this sample may be carry-over from other donors' samples. The CDR3 protein is CASGWTATDTQYF. CDR3 nucleotides: TGTGCCAGCGGGTGGACCGCCACAGATACGCAGTATTTT.